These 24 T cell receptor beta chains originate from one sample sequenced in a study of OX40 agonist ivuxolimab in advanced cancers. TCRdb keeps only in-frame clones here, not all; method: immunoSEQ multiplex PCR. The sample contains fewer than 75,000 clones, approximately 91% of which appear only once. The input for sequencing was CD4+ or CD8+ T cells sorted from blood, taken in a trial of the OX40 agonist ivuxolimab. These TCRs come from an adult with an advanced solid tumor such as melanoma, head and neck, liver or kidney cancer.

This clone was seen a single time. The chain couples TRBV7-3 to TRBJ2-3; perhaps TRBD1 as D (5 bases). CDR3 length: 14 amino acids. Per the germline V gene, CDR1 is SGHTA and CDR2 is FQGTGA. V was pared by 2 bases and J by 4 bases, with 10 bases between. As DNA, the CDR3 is TGTGCCAGCAGCTTACAATCAGGGTCAGATACGCAGTATTTT. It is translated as CASSLQSGSDTQYF.

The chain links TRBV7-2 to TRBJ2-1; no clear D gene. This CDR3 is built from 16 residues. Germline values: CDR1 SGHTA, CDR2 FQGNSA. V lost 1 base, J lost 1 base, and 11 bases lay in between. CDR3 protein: CASSLEGTVSYNEQFF. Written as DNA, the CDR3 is TGTGCCAGCAGCTTAGAGGGTACGGTTTCCTACAATGAGCAGTTCTTC. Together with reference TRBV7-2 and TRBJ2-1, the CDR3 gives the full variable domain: GAGVSQSPSNKVTEKGKDVELRCDPISGHTALYWYRQSLGQGLEFLIYFQGNSAPDKSGLPSDRFSAERTGGSVSTLTIQRTQQEDSAVYLCASSLEGTVSYNEQFFGPGTRLTVL.

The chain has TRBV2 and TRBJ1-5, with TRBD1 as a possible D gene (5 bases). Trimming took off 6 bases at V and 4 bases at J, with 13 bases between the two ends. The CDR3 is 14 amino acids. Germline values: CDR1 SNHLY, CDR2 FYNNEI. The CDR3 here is CASSKTATNQPQHF. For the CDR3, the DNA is TGTGCCAGCAGCAAGACAGCAACAAATCAGCCCCAGCATTTT. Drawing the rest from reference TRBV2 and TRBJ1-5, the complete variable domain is EPEVTQTPSHQVTQMGQEVILRCVPISNHLYFYWYRQILGQKVEFLVSFYNNEISEKSEIFDDQFSVERPDGSNFTLKIRSTKLEDSAMYFCASSKTATNQPQHFGDGTRLSIL.

The chain's CDR3 is CASSIDRKTGELFF. CDR3 nucleotides: TGTGCCAGTAGTATAGATCGGAAGACCGGGGAGCTGTTTTTT. This chain joins TRBV19 and TRBJ2-2; D not certain. V shed 0 bases and J shed 5 bases, with 7 bases lying between them. CDR3 length: 14 residues. Germline CDR1 LNHDA, CDR2 SQIVND (reference sequence).

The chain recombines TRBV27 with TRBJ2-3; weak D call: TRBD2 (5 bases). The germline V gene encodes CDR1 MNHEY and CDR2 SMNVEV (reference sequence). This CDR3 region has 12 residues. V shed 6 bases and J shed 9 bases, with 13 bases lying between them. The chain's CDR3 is CASRTSGLTQYF. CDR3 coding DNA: TGTGCCAGCAGAACGAGCGGATTGACGCAGTATTTT.

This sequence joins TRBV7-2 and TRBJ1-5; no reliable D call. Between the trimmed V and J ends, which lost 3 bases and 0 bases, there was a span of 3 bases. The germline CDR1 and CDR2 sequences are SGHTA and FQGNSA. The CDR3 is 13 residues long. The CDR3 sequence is CASSFNSNQPQHF. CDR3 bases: TGTGCCAGCAGCTTCAATAGCAATCAGCCCCAGCATTTT.

DNA for the CDR3: TGTGCCAGCAGCTTACGGGGCGGGCAGCTCTCCACCGGGGAGCTGTTTTTT. Protein sequence: CASSLRGGQLSTGELFF. The gene calls are TRBV11-2 and TRBJ2-2; the D gene could be TRBD1 or TRBD2 (5 bases each). The germline V and J ends were trimmed by 2 bases and 4 bases, with 17 bases remaining between them. This CDR3 has 17 residues. The germline CDR1 and CDR2 sequences are SGHAT and FQNNGV.

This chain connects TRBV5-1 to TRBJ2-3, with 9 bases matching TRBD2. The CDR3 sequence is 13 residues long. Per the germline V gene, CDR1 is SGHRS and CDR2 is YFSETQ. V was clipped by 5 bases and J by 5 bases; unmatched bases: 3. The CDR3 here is CASSEREEDTQYF. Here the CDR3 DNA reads TGCGCCAGCAGTGAGCGGGAGGAAGATACGCAGTATTTT.

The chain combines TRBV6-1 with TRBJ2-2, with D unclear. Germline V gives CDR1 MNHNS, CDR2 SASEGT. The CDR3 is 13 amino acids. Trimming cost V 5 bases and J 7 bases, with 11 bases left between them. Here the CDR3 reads CASSLGFDGELFF. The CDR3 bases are TGTGCCAGCAGTCTTGGGTTTGACGGGGAGCTGTTTTTT.

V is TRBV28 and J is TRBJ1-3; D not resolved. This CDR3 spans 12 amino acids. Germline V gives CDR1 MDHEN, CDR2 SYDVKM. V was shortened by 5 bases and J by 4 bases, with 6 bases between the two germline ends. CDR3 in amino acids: CASSMTGNTIYF. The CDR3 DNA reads TGTGCCAGCAGTATGACAGGAAACACCATATATTTT.

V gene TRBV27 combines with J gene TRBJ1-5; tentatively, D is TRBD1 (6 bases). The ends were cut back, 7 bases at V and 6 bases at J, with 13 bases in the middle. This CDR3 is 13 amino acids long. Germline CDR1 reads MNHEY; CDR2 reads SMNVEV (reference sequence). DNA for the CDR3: TGTGCCAGCAAGGGTTTACAGGGTCAGCCCCAGCATTTT. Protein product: CASKGLQGQPQHF.

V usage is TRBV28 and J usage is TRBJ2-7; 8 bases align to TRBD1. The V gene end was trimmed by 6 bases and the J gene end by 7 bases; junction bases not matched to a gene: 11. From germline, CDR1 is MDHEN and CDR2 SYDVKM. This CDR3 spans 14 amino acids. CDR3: CASSPGQGRWEQYF. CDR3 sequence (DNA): TGTGCCAGCAGCCCAGGACAGGGAAGGTGGGAGCAGTACTTC.

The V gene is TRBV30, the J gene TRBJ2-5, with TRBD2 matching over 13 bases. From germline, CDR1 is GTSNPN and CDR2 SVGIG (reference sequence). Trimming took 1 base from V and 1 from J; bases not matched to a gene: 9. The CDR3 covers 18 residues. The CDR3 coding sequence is TGTGCCTGGAGTGGCCGTTTGGGACTAGCGGGAACCCAAGAGACCCAGTACTTC. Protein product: CAWSGRLGLAGTQETQYF.

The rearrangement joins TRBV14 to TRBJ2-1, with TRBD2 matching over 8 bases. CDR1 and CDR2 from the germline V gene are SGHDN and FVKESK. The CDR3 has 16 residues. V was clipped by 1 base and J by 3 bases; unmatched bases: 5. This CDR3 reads CASSQASGGLYNEQFF. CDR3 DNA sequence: TGTGCCAGCAGCCAAGCATCGGGGGGGCTCTACAATGAGCAGTTCTTC.

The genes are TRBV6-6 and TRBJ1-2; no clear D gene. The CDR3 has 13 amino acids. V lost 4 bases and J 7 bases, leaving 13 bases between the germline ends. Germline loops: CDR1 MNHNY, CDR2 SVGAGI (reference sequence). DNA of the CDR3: TGTGCCAGCAGTTCCTTGGGTGGTAGTGGCTACACCTTC. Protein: CASSSLGGSGYTF.

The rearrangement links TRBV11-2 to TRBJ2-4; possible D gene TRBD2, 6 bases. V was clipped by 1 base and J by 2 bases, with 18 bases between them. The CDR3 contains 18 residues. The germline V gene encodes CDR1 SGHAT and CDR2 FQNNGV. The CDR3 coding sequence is TGTGCCAGCAGCTTAGCCCAGGGAGGAGCTGCAACCAAAAACATTCAGTACTTC. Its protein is CASSLAQGGAATKNIQYF. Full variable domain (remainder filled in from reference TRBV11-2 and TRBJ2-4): EAGVAQSPRYKIIEKRQSVAFWCNPISGHATLYWYQQILGQGPKLLIQFQNNGVVDDSQLPKDRFSAERLKGVDSTLKIQPAKLEDSAVYLCASSLAQGGAATKNIQYFGAGTRLSVL.

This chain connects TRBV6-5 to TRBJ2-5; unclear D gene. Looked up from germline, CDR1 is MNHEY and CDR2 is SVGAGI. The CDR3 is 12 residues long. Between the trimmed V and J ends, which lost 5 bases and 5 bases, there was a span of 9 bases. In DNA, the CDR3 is TGTGCCAGCAGTCTTGTCACGGAGACCCAGTACTTC. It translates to CASSLVTETQYF.

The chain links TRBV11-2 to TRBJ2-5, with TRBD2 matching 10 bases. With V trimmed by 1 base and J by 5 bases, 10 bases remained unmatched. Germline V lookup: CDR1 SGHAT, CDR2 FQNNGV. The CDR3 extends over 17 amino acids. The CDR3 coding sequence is TGTGCCAGCAGCTTAGGATTGGCTAGCGGGAGATCGGAGACCCAGTACTTC. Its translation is CASSLGLASGRSETQYF.

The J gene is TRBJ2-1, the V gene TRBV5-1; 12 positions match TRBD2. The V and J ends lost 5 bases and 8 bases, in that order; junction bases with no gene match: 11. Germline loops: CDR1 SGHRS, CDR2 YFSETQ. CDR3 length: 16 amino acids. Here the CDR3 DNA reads TGCGCCAGCAGATCGACTAGCGGGGGCCCCATCGATGAGCAGTTCTTC. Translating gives CASRSTSGGPIDEQFF.

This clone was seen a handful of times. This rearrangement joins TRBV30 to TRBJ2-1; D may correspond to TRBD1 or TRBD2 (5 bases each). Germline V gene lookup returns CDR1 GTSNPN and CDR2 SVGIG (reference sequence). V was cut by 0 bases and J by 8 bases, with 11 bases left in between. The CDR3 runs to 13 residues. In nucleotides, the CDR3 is TGTGCCTGGAGTGTACAGAGGGGTCATGAGCAGTTCTTC. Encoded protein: CAWSVQRGHEQFF.

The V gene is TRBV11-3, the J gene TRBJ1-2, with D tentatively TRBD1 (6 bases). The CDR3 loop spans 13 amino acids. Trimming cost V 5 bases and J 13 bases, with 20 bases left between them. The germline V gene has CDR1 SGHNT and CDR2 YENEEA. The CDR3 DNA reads TGTGCCAGCAGCCGAGACCAAACAGGGTCCGTCACCTTC. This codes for CASSRDQTGSVTF.

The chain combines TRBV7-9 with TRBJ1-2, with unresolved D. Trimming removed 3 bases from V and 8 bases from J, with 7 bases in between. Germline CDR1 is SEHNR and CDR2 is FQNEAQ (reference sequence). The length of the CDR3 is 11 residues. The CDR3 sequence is CASSLDAGYTF. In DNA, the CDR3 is TGTGCCAGCAGCTTGGACGCGGGCTACACCTTC.

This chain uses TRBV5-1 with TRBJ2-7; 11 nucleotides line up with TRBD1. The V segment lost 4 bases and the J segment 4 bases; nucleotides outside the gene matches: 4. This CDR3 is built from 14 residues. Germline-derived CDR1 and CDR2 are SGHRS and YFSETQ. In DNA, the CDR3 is TGCGCCAGCAGCATCGGACAGGGGGCTTACGAGCAGTACTTC. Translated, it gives CASSIGQGAYEQYF.

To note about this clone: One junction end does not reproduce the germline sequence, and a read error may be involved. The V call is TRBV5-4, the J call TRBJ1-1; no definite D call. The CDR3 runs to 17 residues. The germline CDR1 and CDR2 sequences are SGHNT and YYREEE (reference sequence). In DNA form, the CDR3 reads TGCGCCAGCAGCCAAAGCCGAACGATGGCAGGCCGAACTGAAGCTTTCTTT. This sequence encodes CASSQSRTMAGRTEAFF. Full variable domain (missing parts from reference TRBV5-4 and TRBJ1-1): ETGVTQSPTHLIKTRGQQVTLRCSSQSGHNTVSWYQQALGQGPQFIFQYYREEENGRGNFPPRFSGLQFPNYSSELNVNALELDDSALYLCASSQSRTMAGRTEAFFGQGTRLTVV.